These 11 T cell receptor beta chains originate from one sample sequenced in a study of human T cells and chemical hapten exposure. Time point: pre-sensitization, week 0. The treatment denotes: therapeutic diphenylcyclopropenone sensitization with weekly scalp DPC. TCRdb reprocessed the RACE reads via MiXCR and lists one record per CDR3 protein. This table holds approximately 370,000 distinct CDR3 sequences, approximately 5% found once. Sample: whole blood, taken in connection with sensitization to the hapten diphenylcyclopropenone (DPC). All receptors derive from a woman under 30 with alopecia areata. Some clones in this sample may be carry-over from other donors' samples.

The rearrangement uses TRBV25-1 and TRBJ1-2; D unresolved. CDR3 size: 14 residues. V lost 4 bases and J lost 4, with 13 bases in between. Germline loops: CDR1 MGHDK, CDR2 SYGVNS. The CDR3 region is CASSGQVAPYGYTF. In DNA, the CDR3 is TGTGCCAGCAGTGGTCAGGTTGCCCCCTATGGCTACACCTTC.

The rearrangement uses TRBV10-3 and TRBJ1-2, with D possibly being TRBD1 (5 bases). Trimming removed 9 bases at V and 2 bases at J, with 22 bases between. This CDR3 has 16 amino acids. CDR1 is ENHRY and CDR2 is SYGVKD in the germline V gene. CDR3 region: CAMNALRDGPNYGYTF. CDR3 sequence (DNA): TGTGCCATGAACGCCCTTCGGGACGGACCCAACTATGGCTACACCTTC.

The chain has TRBV7-8 and TRBJ2-3; 9 nucleotides line up with TRBD1. Trimming took 2 bases from V and 5 from J; bases not matched to a gene: 5. This CDR3 region has 15 residues. Germline V gene lookup returns CDR1 SGHVS and CDR2 FQNEAQ. CDR3 amino acids: CASSLTGTGRDTQYF. CDR3 DNA: TGTGCCAGCAGCTTAACCGGGACAGGGAGAGATACGCAGTATTTT.

The sample holds many counts of this clonotype. The chain couples TRBV18 to TRBJ2-7; TRBD1 might be the D (6 bases). Germline V lookup: CDR1 KGHSH, CDR2 LQKENI. Trimming removed 0 bases at V and 2 bases at J, with 11 bases between. CDR3 length equals 15 residues. Here the CDR3 DNA reads TGTGCCAGCTCACCACCTGGCAGGGGCCCCTACGAGCAGTACTTC. Residues: CASSPPGRGPYEQYF.

V and J are TRBV5-8 and TRBJ2-1; weak D call: TRBD2 (6 bases). V was pared by 5 bases and J by 8 bases, with 20 bases between. The CDR3 runs to 15 residues. Per germline, CDR1 SGHTS and CDR2 YDEGEE. CDR3 sequence (DNA): TGTGCCAGCAGATGGACTCGGGAGTATCAGGATGAGCAGTTCTTC. This gives the protein CASRWTREYQDEQFF.

This clonotype was seen repeatedly, ten times or more. The genes are TRBV7-9 and TRBJ1-1; D unclear. The CDR3 length is 14 residues. Trimming removed 1 base from V and 3 bases from J, with 9 bases in between. Germline V gene sequence: CDR1 SEHNR, CDR2 FQNEAQ (reference sequence). The CDR3 protein is CASSLESADTEAFF. The CDR3 DNA reads TGTGCCAGCAGCTTAGAAAGCGCGGACACTGAAGCTTTCTTT.

About this clonotype itself: At one end the junction does not follow the germline gene, possibly because of a read error. This chain uses TRBV2 with TRBJ2-3, with 7 bases identical to TRBD2. Germline assignment: CDR1 SNHLY and CDR2 FYNNEI. CDR3 length: 13 amino acids. In DNA, the CDR3 is TGTGCCAGCAGCCCAACCGGCGGGGGTCCCTCGGATTTT. Translating it yields CASSPTGGGPSDF. Full variable domain (rest looked up from reference TRBV2 and TRBJ2-3): EPEVTQTPSHQVTQMGQEVILRCVPISNHLYFYWYRQILGQKVEFLVSFYNNEISEKSEIFDDQFSVERPDGSNFTLKIRSTKLEDSAMYFCASSPTGGGPSDFGPGTRLTVL.

This clonotype was picked up many times. The V gene is TRBV3-1, the J gene TRBJ2-3, with 8 bases that match TRBD1. Per the germline V gene, CDR1 is LGHDT and CDR2 is YNNKEL (reference sequence). The CDR3 loop spans 16 amino acids. Trimming cost V 4 bases and J 1 base; bases outside gene matches: 7. This CDR3 reads CASSPDRGVGTDTQYF. For the CDR3, the DNA is TGTGCCAGCAGCCCCGACAGGGGAGTCGGCACAGATACGCAGTATTTT.

This clonotype was counted only a few times. This chain links TRBV6-4 with TRBJ2-1; TRBD2 matches at 11 bases. V lost 0 bases and J lost 6; bases outside the gene matches: 1. Germline V gene lookup returns CDR1 MRHNA and CDR2 SNTAGT. The CDR3 has 15 amino acids. The CDR3 coding sequence is TGTGCCAGCAGTGACTCGACTAGCGGGGCCAATGAGCAGTTCTTC. Translating gives CASSDSTSGANEQFF.

J is TRBJ1-6 and V is TRBV7-6, with 12 bases identical to TRBD1. Trimming at V came to 3 bases and at J to 1 base, leaving 10 bases not matched to a gene. This CDR3 spans 20 amino acids. Germline loops: CDR1 SGHVS, CDR2 FNYEAQ. The CDR3 loop is CASSLQPGQGAGSYNSPLHF. In DNA, the CDR3 is TGTGCCAGCAGCTTGCAACCGGGACAGGGGGCGGGATCCTATAATTCACCCCTCCACTTT. Filled out from reference TRBV7-6 and TRBJ1-6, the complete variable domain reads GAGVSQSPRYKVTKRGQDVALRCDPISGHVSLYWYRQALGQGPEFLTYFNYEAQQDKSGLPNDRFSAERPEGSISTLTIQRTEQRDSAMYRCASSLQPGQGAGSYNSPLHFGNGTRLTVT.

This clonotype turned up a few times. The V gene is TRBV10-3, the J gene TRBJ2-3, with D perhaps being TRBD1 or TRBD2 (5 bases each). Trimming removed 6 bases from V and 8 bases from J, with 12 bases in between. Germline V CDR1 and CDR2: ENHRY, SYGVKD. The CDR3 is 12 amino acids. CDR3 region: CAISETGRTQYF. CDR3 coding DNA: TGTGCCATCAGCGAAACGGGGCGTACGCAGTATTTT.